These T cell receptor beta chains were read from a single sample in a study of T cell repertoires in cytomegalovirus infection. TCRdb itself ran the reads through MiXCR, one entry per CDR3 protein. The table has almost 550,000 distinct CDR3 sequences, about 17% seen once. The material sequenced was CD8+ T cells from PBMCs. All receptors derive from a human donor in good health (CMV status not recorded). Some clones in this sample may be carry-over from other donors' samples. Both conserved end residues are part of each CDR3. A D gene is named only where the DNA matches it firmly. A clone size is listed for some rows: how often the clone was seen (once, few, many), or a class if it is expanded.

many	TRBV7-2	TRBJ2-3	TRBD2	CASSPWGRGDTDTQYF	TGTGCCAGCAGCCCCTGGGGGCGGGGGGACACAGATACGCAGTATTTT
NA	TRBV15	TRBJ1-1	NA	CATSRDQNRNTEAFF	TGTGCCACCAGCAGAGATCAAAATCGCAACACTGAAGCTTTCTTT
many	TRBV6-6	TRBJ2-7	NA	CASKPGDSYEQYF	TGTGCCAGCAAGCCAGGGGATTCCTACGAGCAGTACTTC
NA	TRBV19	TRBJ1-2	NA	CASSLSGASYTF	TGTGCCAGTAGTCTCAGTGGGGCGAGCTACACCTTC
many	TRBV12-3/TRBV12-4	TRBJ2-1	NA	CASSLEILPSSYNEQFF	TGTGCCAGCAGTTTAGAGATCTTACCAAGCTCCTACAATGAGCAGTTCTTC
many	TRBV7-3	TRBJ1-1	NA	CASSLTLSTEAFF	TGTGCCAGCAGCTTAACGTTGAGCACTGAAGCTTTCTTT
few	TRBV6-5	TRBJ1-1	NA	CASNSDARGEAFF	TGTGCCAGCAATTCGGACGCGCGGGGGGAAGCTTTCTTT
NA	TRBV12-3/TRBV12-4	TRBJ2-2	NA	CASSSNGDTGELFF	TGTGCCAGCAGTTCGAATGGGGACACCGGGGAGCTGTTTTTT
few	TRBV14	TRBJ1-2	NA	CASSQDHGRAYGYTF	TGTGCCAGCAGCCAAGATCATGGCAGAGCCTATGGCTACACCTTC
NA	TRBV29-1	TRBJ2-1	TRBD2	CSVAPGTSGLYNEQFF	TGCAGCGTTGCCCCCGGGACTAGCGGACTCTACAATGAGCAGTTCTTC
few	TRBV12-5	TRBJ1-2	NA	CASGLVRYGYTF	TGTGCTAGTGGTTTGGTACGCTATGGCTACACCTTC
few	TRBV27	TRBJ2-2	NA	CASSRTGSTSSGELFF	TGTGCCAGCAGTAGAACAGGGAGTACATCGTCCGGGGAGCTGTTTTTT